These 16 T cell receptor beta chains share one sample of origin, sequenced in a study of T cell responses to AZD1222 COVID-19 vaccine (dated by TCRdb to the early 2020s). The library was obtained by the immunoSEQ multiplex PCR assay. TCRdb provides this immuneACCESS table in a form limited to in-frame rearrangements. Some clones are lacking; in checked studies, under half of them reflect an unresolved V gene, and why the rest are absent is not known. The sample table shows some 91,000 clones, and around 86% are seen once. The biggest ten clones account for 2.4% of the sample. According to the study, the label for this sample's time point signals: baseline before first vaccination. This sample comprised peripheral blood, obtained on day 0 of AZD1222 vaccination. All receptors come from an adult in good health.

J is TRBJ1-5 and V is TRBV5-6; D ambiguous. Per germline, CDR1 SGHDT and CDR2 YYEEEE. The CDR3 sequence is 12 residues long. V was cut by 4 bases and J by 7 bases, with 9 bases left in between. This CDR3 is CASSTLRQPQHF. The CDR3 coding sequence is TGTGCCAGCAGCACCCTTCGCCAGCCCCAGCATTTT.

This chain connects TRBV11-2 to TRBJ2-4, with 7 positions matching TRBD1. The CDR3 runs to 16 residues. V shed 3 bases, J shed 2 bases, and the junction held 7 bases outside the gene matches. CDR1 SGHAT and CDR2 FQNNGV come from the germline V gene. CDR3 protein: CASSFRQGITKNIQYF. The CDR3 nucleotides are TGTGCCAGCAGCTTCCGACAGGGAATTACCAAAAACATTCAGTACTTC.

In its sample, this clone was seen once. V and J are TRBV28 and TRBJ1-2; the D is unclear. Germline V gene sequence: CDR1 MDHEN, CDR2 SYDVKM. Trimming stripped 7 bases from V and 2 bases from J, with 5 bases between. The CDR3 runs to 11 residues. The CDR3 protein is CASTSNYGYTF. CDR3 in DNA: TGTGCCAGCACCAGCAACTATGGCTACACCTTC.

This sequence joins TRBV7-2 and TRBJ2-3; D unresolved. Trimming removed 2 bases at V and 0 bases at J, with 6 bases between. This CDR3 is built from 14 residues. CDR1 and CDR2 (germline): SGHTA, FQGNSA. CDR3 nucleotide sequence: TGTGCCAGCAGCTTACGGCAGAGCACAGATACGCAGTATTTT. Its translation: CASSLRQSTDTQYF.

This clone has just one count. V and J are TRBV19 and TRBJ1-1; unclear D gene. Per the germline V gene, CDR1 is LNHDA and CDR2 is SQIVND (reference sequence). There are 14 residues in the CDR3. Trimming removed 2 bases from V and 3 bases from J, with 10 bases in between. DNA of the CDR3: TGTGCCAGTAGTATATCCTCGACGGACACTGAAGCTTTCTTT. This translates into CASSISSTDTEAFF. The variable domain in full, completed from reference TRBV19 and TRBJ1-1, reads DGGITQSPKYLFRKEGQNVTLSCEQNLNHDAMYWYRQDPGQGLRLIYYSQIVNDFQKGDIAEGYSVSREKKESFPLTVTSAQKNPTAFYLCASSISSTDTEAFFGQGTRLTVV.

This chain joins TRBV7-9 and TRBJ1-2; the match to TRBD1 covers 10 bases. This CDR3 has 15 amino acids. Trimming took 4 bases from V and 4 from J; bases not matched to a gene: 6. Germline-derived CDR1 and CDR2 are SEHNR and FQNEAQ (reference sequence). This CDR3 is CASSSGTGDTYGYTF. The DNA of the CDR3 is TGTGCCAGCAGCTCCGGGACAGGGGACACCTATGGCTACACCTTC.

The chain links TRBV5-4 to TRBJ2-2; D remains unclear. V was cut by 3 bases and J by 0 bases, with 6 bases left in between. The CDR3 consists of 14 residues. Germline values: CDR1 SGHNT, CDR2 YYREEE (reference sequence). The CDR3 is CASSSETNTGELFF. CDR3 DNA sequence: TGTGCCAGCAGCTCCGAAACGAACACCGGGGAGCTGTTTTTT.

The rearrangement links TRBV30 to TRBJ2-7, with D possibly TRBD1 on 6 matching bases. There are 13 residues in the CDR3. V was shortened by 5 bases and J by 6 bases, with 17 bases between the two germline ends. CDR1 GTSNPN and CDR2 SVGIG come from the germline V gene (reference sequence). CDR3 nucleotides: TGTGCCTGGGGGGGATCCTCAGGGGCCGAGCAGTACTTC. It encodes CAWGGSSGAEQYF.

This chain connects TRBV10-3 to TRBJ1-2, with 8 nucleotides matching TRBD1. The CDR3 loop spans 14 amino acids. Germline V gives CDR1 ENHRY, CDR2 SYGVKD. V lost 7 bases to trimming and J lost 7 bases; unmatched junction nucleotides: 11. The CDR3 DNA reads as TGTGCCATCACGAAGGACAGGGAGAGGTCTGGCTACACCTTC. Encoded protein: CAITKDRERSGYTF.

There are a few counts of this clone. V and J are TRBV5-4 and TRBJ2-6; 8 bases fit TRBD2. The CDR3 sequence is 17 residues long. CDR1 is SGHNT, CDR2 YYREEE, per germline (reference sequence). Trimming removed 6 bases from V and 0 bases from J; junction bases left unmatched: 8. The CDR3 DNA follows: TGTGCCAGCACCGCGCGGGGGGATAGCTCTGGGGCCAACGTCCTGACTTTC. The encoded protein is CASTARGDSSGANVLTF.

The genes are TRBV7-6 and TRBJ2-7; 7 bases match TRBD2. V lost 3 bases, J lost 2 bases, and 4 bases stayed unmatched. Germline V lookup: CDR1 SGHVS, CDR2 FNYEAQ. This CDR3 is built from 14 residues. The CDR3 DNA reads TGTGCCAGCAGCTTGGGAGGGGAAGCCTACGAGCAGTACTTC. This translates into CASSLGGEAYEQYF.

The chain carries TRBV7-2 and TRBJ2-7, with a tentative D call TRBD2 (6 bases). This CDR3 region has 16 residues. Trimming stripped 1 base from V and 2 bases from J, with 15 bases between. Germline assignment: CDR1 SGHTA and CDR2 FQGNSA. The DNA for the CDR3 is TGTGCCAGCAGCTTAGATGGGCAGGGCGGGACCTACGAGCAGTACTTC. Its translation: CASSLDGQGGTYEQYF.

The rearrangement uses TRBV6-1 and TRBJ1-3; the match to TRBD1 covers 7 bases. CDR3 length: 15 residues. CDR1 and CDR2 from the germline V gene are MNHNS and SASEGT. V gave up 3 bases and J gave up 0 bases; unmatched junction bases: 2. CDR3 amino acids: CASSDRDSSGNTIYF. CDR3 sequence (DNA): TGTGCCAGCAGTGACCGGGACAGCTCTGGAAACACCATATATTTT.

This chain uses TRBV27 with TRBJ2-1; possibly TRBD2 for D (5 bases). V was shortened by 5 bases and J by 8 bases, with 19 bases between the two germline ends. The germline V gene encodes CDR1 MNHEY and CDR2 SMNVEV (reference sequence). This CDR3 contains 15 residues. For the CDR3, the DNA is TGTGCCAGCAGTCCCTTAGCGCCGAGGGTGGATGAGCAGTTCTTC. Translated: CASSPLAPRVDEQFF.

The rearrangement uses TRBV7-8 and TRBJ1-2; TRBD1 matches 9 bases. The CDR3 is made up of 15 amino acids. Looked up from germline, CDR1 is SGHVS and CDR2 is FQNEAQ. V lost 5 bases, J lost 6 bases, and 10 bases stayed unmatched. The CDR3 loop is CASSRRGQGLHGYTF. In nucleotides, the CDR3 is TGTGCCAGCAGCAGGAGGGGACAGGGTCTTCATGGCTACACCTTC.

This clone was detected only once. The chain joins TRBV15 to TRBJ2-5; no definite D call. The CDR3 is 13 amino acids. Trimming left V 3 bases short and J 2 bases short, with 7 bases between. Germline V CDR1 and CDR2: LNHNV, YYDKDF (reference sequence). The CDR3 DNA reads as TGTGCCACCAGCAGGGTCCCTCAAGAGACCCAGTACTTC. This sequence encodes CATSRVPQETQYF.